Listed here are 10 T cell receptor beta chains from one sample, sequenced in a study of cytomegalovirus exposure and HLA in healthy donors (dated by TCRdb to the late 2010s). The library was obtained by the immunoSEQ multiplex PCR assay. A mixture of 60 forward primers for TCR Vbeta segments and 13 reverse primers for TCR Jbeta segments was used in the multiplex PCR. TCRdb provides this immuneACCESS table in a form limited to in-frame rearrangements. Some clones are lacking; in checked studies, under half of them reflect an unresolved V gene, and why the rest are absent is not known. This sample's table contains just under 90,000 clones. The top ten hold around 5% of the sample. The source material was PBMCs. All receptors come from a girl between 5 and 17 years old in good health and CMV-seropositive.

The rearrangement uses TRBV7-9 and TRBJ1-2; D perhaps matches TRBD1 (5 bases). Germline loops: CDR1 SEHNR, CDR2 FQNEAQ (reference sequence). Trimming took off 4 bases at V and 8 bases at J, with 14 bases between the two ends. This CDR3 spans 13 amino acids. CDR3 sequence (DNA): TGTGCCAGCAGCTATGACAGCCAAGGAGGCTACACCTTC. It encodes CASSYDSQGGYTF.

J is TRBJ2-5 and V is TRBV7-9, with D tentatively TRBD1 (6 bases). This CDR3 has 14 amino acids. V lost 5 bases and J lost 1, with 11 bases in between. In germline, CDR1 is SEHNR, CDR2 FQNEAQ (reference sequence). This CDR3 reads CASSTDSFQETQYF. CDR3 in DNA: TGTGCCAGCAGCACGGACAGTTTCCAAGAGACCCAGTACTTC.

The chain is built from TRBV14 and TRBJ1-2; D not certain. V lost 0 bases and J lost 5, with 10 bases in between. Germline V gives CDR1 SGHDN, CDR2 FVKESK. The CDR3 runs 14 residues. The CDR3 loop is CASSQDSGLYGYTF. As DNA, the CDR3 is TGTGCCAGCAGCCAAGACTCAGGCCTATATGGCTACACCTTC.

The rearrangement uses TRBV9 and TRBJ2-7; D remains ambiguous. Germline-derived CDR1 and CDR2 are SGDLS and YYNGEE. V was cut by 3 bases and J by 0 bases, with 7 bases left in between. The CDR3 extends over 13 amino acids. This CDR3 is CASSGLDSYEQYF. The CDR3 DNA reads as TGTGCCAGCAGCGGACTCGACTCCTACGAGCAGTACTTC. The complete variable domain, with remaining parts taken from reference TRBV9 and TRBJ2-7, reads DSGVTQTPKHLITATGQRVTLRCSPRSGDLSVYWYQQSLDQGLQFLIQYYNGEERAKGNILERFSAQQFPDLHSELNLSSLELGDSALYFCASSGLDSYEQYFGPGTRLTVT.

This sequence joins TRBV4-1 and TRBJ2-5, with a weak D call TRBD1 (9 bases). The CDR3 has 17 residues. Deletions cut 0 bases from V and 4 bases from J, with 18 bases between. Germline V CDR1 and CDR2: MGHRA, YSYEKL. The chain's CDR3 is CASSQDWDRAGGETQYF. The CDR3 DNA reads as TGCGCCAGCAGCCAAGATTGGGACAGGGCGGGGGGAGAGACCCAGTACTTC.

The chain joins TRBV5-1 to TRBJ1-1; 9 bases line up with TRBD1. CDR1 is SGHRS, CDR2 YFSETQ, per germline. With 2 bases clipped from V and 2 bases from J, the junction kept 1 base outside the gene matches. The CDR3 totals 14 residues. In DNA form, the CDR3 reads TGCGCCAGCAGCTTACAGGGGGCTAACACTGAAGCTTTCTTT. Amino acid sequence: CASSLQGANTEAFF. The full variable domain, with the rest looked up from reference TRBV5-1 and TRBJ1-1, is KAGVTQTPRYLIKTRGQQVTLSCSPISGHRSVSWYQQTPGQGLQFLFEYFSETQRNKGNFPGRFSGRQFSNSRSEMNVSTLELGDSALYLCASSLQGANTEAFFGQGTRLTVV.

This chain uses TRBV27 with TRBJ1-2; unclear D gene. Trimming removed 6 bases at V and 2 bases at J, with 13 bases between. The CDR3 runs 14 residues. Germline V gene lookup returns CDR1 MNHEY and CDR2 SMNVEV (reference sequence). CDR3 sequence (DNA): TGTGCCAGCAGCCCCCGCAGCGAAAACTATGGCTACACCTTC. Amino acid sequence: CASSPRSENYGYTF.

This chain connects TRBV5-1 to TRBJ2-2; 11 nucleotides match TRBD2. Trimming at V came to 4 bases and at J to 5 bases, leaving 10 bases not matched to a gene. There are 17 residues in the CDR3. Germline V gives CDR1 SGHRS, CDR2 YFSETQ. The CDR3 loop is CASSVQLAGVSTGELFF. CDR3 DNA: TGCGCCAGCAGCGTCCAACTAGCGGGGGTATCGACCGGGGAGCTGTTTTTT.

In the case of this clone: An end of the junction differs from the germline gene, which may be a read error. The chain links TRBV30 to TRBJ1-6, with D possibly TRBD1 on 5 matching bases. Germline CDR1 is GTSNPN and CDR2 is SVGIG (reference sequence). This CDR3 region has 15 residues. Here the CDR3 reads CAGSSPEGLESHLHF. The CDR3 DNA follows: TGTGCCGGGAGCTCCCCGGAGGGACTGGAATCACACCTCCACTTT.

V and J are TRBV4-2 and TRBJ2-3; 7 bases are shared with TRBD2. Losses at the gene ends were 3 bases for V and 5 bases for J; bases not matched to a gene: 11. CDR1 is LGHNA and CDR2 is YNFKEQ in the germline V gene. This CDR3 contains 16 residues. The CDR3 DNA reads TGTGCCAGCAGCCACGATGGATGGAGCGGGGAAGATACGCAGTATTTT. Its translation: CASSHDGWSGEDTQYF.